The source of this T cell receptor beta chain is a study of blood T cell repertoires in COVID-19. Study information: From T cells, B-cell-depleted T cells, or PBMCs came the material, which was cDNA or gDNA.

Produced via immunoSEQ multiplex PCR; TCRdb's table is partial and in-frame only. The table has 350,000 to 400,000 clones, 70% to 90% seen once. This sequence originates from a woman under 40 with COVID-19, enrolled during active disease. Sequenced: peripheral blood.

For the CDR3, the DNA is TGTGCCAGTAGTATTTATCTGGGACGGACAGGGGAGCAGTACTTC. Translation gives CASSIYLGRTGEQYF. The chain combines TRBV19 with TRBJ2-7; 8 bases fit TRBD1. This CDR3 is built from 15 residues. Germline lookup yields CDR1 LNHDA and CDR2 SQIVND (reference sequence). The V gene end was trimmed by 3 bases and the J gene end by 7 bases; junction bases not matched to a gene: 11.